This T cell receptor (beta chain) is drawn from a study of T cell changes during pregnancy in multiple sclerosis. Sequencing used immunoSEQ multiplex PCR; TCRdb keeps in-frame clones, though not all of them. Seen here are some 100,000 clones, 90% to 95% observed once, and the top ten hold over 0.7%. The germline CDR1 and CDR2 sequences are MGHRA and YSYEKL. The CDR3 is 14 amino acids. The ends lost 4 bases at V and 0 bases at J; junction bases unmatched: 3. V is TRBV4-1 and J is TRBJ2-7, with 7 bases aligning to TRBD2. The receptor's source is a female donor with multiple sclerosis, enrolled in a pregnancy study. The sample in question was peripheral blood, obtained before pregnancy. The CDR3 DNA sequence: TGCGCCAGCAGCCGCCGGACTAGCTCCTACGAGCAGTACTTC. Protein product: CASSRRTSSYEQYF.